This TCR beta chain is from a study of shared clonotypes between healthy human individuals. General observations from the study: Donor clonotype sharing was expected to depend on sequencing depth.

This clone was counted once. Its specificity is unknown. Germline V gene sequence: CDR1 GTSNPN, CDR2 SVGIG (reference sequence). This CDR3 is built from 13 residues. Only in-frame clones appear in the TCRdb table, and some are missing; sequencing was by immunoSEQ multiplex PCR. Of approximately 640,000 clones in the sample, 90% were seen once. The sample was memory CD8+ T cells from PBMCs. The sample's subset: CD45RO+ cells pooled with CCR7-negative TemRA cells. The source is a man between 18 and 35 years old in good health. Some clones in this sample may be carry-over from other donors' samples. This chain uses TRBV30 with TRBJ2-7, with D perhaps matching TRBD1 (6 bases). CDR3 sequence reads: CATAAGVSYEQYF. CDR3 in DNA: TGTGCTACCGCGGCAGGGGTCTCCTACGAGCAGTACTTC.